The rows below give T cell receptor beta chains drawn from one sample of a study of T cells in Graves' hyperthyroidism and ophthalmopathy. One entry per CDR3 protein, called by TCRdb with MiXCR from the multiplex PCR reads. The sample lists around 300,000 distinct CDR3 sequences, approximately 15% seen once, with 20% to 25% in the top ten. Sequencing input: blood. These receptors came from a woman aged 25-40 years with Graves' hyperthyroidism. The CDR3 runs from the conserved cysteine through the conserved F or W. D genes are given only for firm matches. Part of the rows lack a size; the others show once, few, many or a class for expanded clones.

clone size | J gene | D gene | V gene | CDR3 protein | CDR3 DNA
many | TRBJ1-2 | - | TRBV19 | CATTFDRRLGYTF | TGTGCCACCACCTTCGACCGGAGACTTGGCTACACCTTC
few | TRBJ2-2 | - | TRBV11-2 | CASSFRTAAKNTGELFF | TGTGCCAGCAGCTTCAGGACTGCGGCGAAGAACACCGGGGAGCTGTTTTTT
many | TRBJ2-7 | TRBD2 | TRBV27 | CASSKGTAGGLVSYEQYF | TGTGCCAGCAGCAAGGGCACAGCGGGAGGGCTCGTTTCGTACGAGCAGTACTTC
few | TRBJ2-1 | - | TRBV6-2/TRBV6-3 | CASSYTGAHEQFF | TGTGCCAGCAGTTACACGGGGGCCCATGAGCAGTTCTTC
many | TRBJ2-7 | - | TRBV3-1 | CASSQGNTGEQYF | TGTGCCAGCAGCCAAGGCAACACGGGCGAGCAGTACTTC
few | TRBJ1-1 | TRBD1 | TRBV6-1 | CASAGTGAETEAFF | TGTGCCAGCGCCGGGACAGGGGCTGAAACTGAAGCTTTCTTT
many | TRBJ2-5 | - | TRBV5-5 | CASSTPESGAETQYF | TGTGCCAGCAGCACCCCAGAGTCTGGGGCGGAGACCCAGTACTTC
- | TRBJ2-5 | TRBD2 | TRBV20-1 | CSARTSGSIVKTQYF | TGCAGTGCTAGAACTAGCGGGAGTATAGTTAAGACCCAGTACTTC
few | TRBJ1-3 | - | TRBV5-1 | CASALGSLSDSGNTIYF | TGCGCCAGCGCACTAGGCAGCCTCTCCGACTCTGGAAACACCATATATTTT
- | TRBJ1-1 | - | TRBV29-1 | CSVHPRVSAQQAFF | TGCAGCGTTCACCCCCGAGTGTCAGCTCAACAAGCTTTCTTT
many | TRBJ2-6 | TRBD1 | TRBV27 | CASTSSTLRTGTSGANVLTF | TGTGCCAGCACCAGTTCAACCCTCCGGACAGGGACTTCTGGGGCCAACGTCCTGACTTTC
many | TRBJ2-7 | TRBD1 | TRBV7-9 | CASSHRDRGSEQYF | TGTGCCAGCAGCCACCGGGACAGGGGCTCCGAGCAGTACTTC
- | TRBJ2-5 | - | TRBV4-2 | CASSQTHQVLQETQYF | TGTGCCAGCAGCCAAACCCATCAGGTTCTACAAGAGACCCAGTACTTC
few | TRBJ2-1 | - | TRBV9 | CASSGILGGEQFF | TGTGCCAGCAGCGGGATACTAGGCGGGGAGCAGTTCTTC
- | TRBJ2-1 | TRBD2 | TRBV20-1 | CSAKMGGPKSEQFF | TGCAGTGCTAAAATGGGAGGGCCTAAAAGTGAGCAGTTCTTC
- | TRBJ2-3 | - | TRBV20-1 | CSASLSTDTRYF | TGCAGTGCTAGTTTGAGCACAGATACGCGGTATTTT
- | TRBJ2-7 | TRBD2 | TRBV5-6 | CASSSGTSGIPYEQYF | TGTGCCAGCAGCTCCGGGACTAGCGGAATCCCCTACGAGCAGTACTTC
- | TRBJ2-7 | - | TRBV7-7 | CASTRQRTIHYEQYF | TGTGCTAGCACCCGACAACGGACCATCCACTACGAGCAGTACTTC
many | TRBJ2-7 | - | TRBV2 | CATKTSGGNEQYF | TGTGCCACCAAAACTTCAGGGGGGAACGAGCAGTACTTC
few | TRBJ2-5 | TRBD2 | TRBV7-9 | CASSLWEGGETQYF | TGTGCCAGCAGCTTATGGGAGGGCGGGGAGACCCAGTACTTC
many | TRBJ2-7 | - | TRBV30 | CAWKPPGGSYEQYF | TGTGCCTGGAAACCGCCGGGCGGTTCCTACGAGCAGTACTTC
- | TRBJ1-1 | TRBD1 | TRBV30 | CAGGQGSSEAFF | TGTGCCGGCGGACAGGGCTCCTCTGAAGCTTTCTTT
many | TRBJ2-1 | TRBD2 | TRBV2 | CASNNQRGYNEQFF | TGTGCCAGCAACAATCAGCGGGGCTACAATGAGCAGTTCTTC
many | TRBJ2-5 | TRBD2 | TRBV30 | CACRLAGLETQYF | TGTGCCTGCCGACTAGCGGGCTTGGAGACCCAGTACTTC
few | TRBJ2-2 | - | TRBV6-1 | CASSLLDPTGELFF | TGTGCCAGCAGTCTCCTAGACCCGACCGGGGAGCTGTTTTTT
- | TRBJ2-5 | - | TRBV4-3 | CASSPGHAETQYF | TGCGCCAGCAGCCCGGGACATGCGGAGACCCAGTACTTC
- | TRBJ2-2 | - | TRBV19 | CASRSASNTGELFF | TGTGCCAGTCGGTCCGCGTCGAACACCGGGGAGCTGTTTTTT
many | TRBJ2-1 | - | TRBV29-1 | CSVEAGTGENEQFF | TGCAGCGTTGAAGCCGGGACGGGAGAAAATGAGCAGTTCTTC
- | TRBJ1-3 | - | TRBV9 | CASSGGTAVSGNTIYF | TGTGCCAGCAGCGGAGGCACAGCAGTCTCTGGAAACACCATATATTTT
few | TRBJ1-1 | - | TRBV13 | CASSFVTEAFF | TGTGCCAGCAGCTTCGTGACTGAAGCTTTCTTT
many | TRBJ1-2 | - | TRBV6-2/TRBV6-3 | CASSYDVDGYTF | TGTGCCAGCAGTTATGACGTGGATGGCTACACCTTC
many | TRBJ2-1 | - | TRBV12-3/TRBV12-4 | CASGYRNEQFF | TGTGCCAGCGGGTATAGAAATGAGCAGTTCTTC
many | TRBJ1-5 | - | TRBV28 | CAIRTGSSHSQPQHF | TGTGCCATCAGAACCGGGTCTTCGCACAGTCAGCCCCAGCATTTT
- | TRBJ1-2 | - | TRBV5-4 | CASSTNYGYTF | TGTGCCAGCAGCACTAACTATGGCTACACCTTC
- | TRBJ2-7 | - | TRBV19 | CASTLTYRGSYEQYF | TGTGCCAGTACCTTGACCTACCGGGGGTCCTACGAGCAGTACTTC
few | TRBJ2-1 | - | TRBV5-5 | CANSGTTGKNEQFF | TGTGCCAACAGCGGTACTACAGGGAAGAATGAGCAGTTCTTC
many | TRBJ2-7 | TRBD1 | TRBV11-2 | CASSPTGGAYEQYF | TGTGCCAGCAGCCCGACAGGGGGGGCCTACGAGCAGTACTTC
few | TRBJ2-3 | - | TRBV20-1 | CSGARGPDTQYF | TGCAGTGGCGCCAGGGGCCCAGATACGCAGTATTTT
many | TRBJ2-3 | - | TRBV5-8 | CASSSPGDTQYF | TGTGCCAGCAGTTCCCCGGGAGATACGCAGTATTTT
- | TRBJ2-4 | - | TRBV12-3/TRBV12-4 | CASSRDRVKNIQYF | TGTGCCAGCAGCCGTGACAGAGTTAAAAACATTCAGTACTTC
many | TRBJ1-6 | TRBD1 | TRBV20-1 | CSAGRDSHNSPLHF | TGCAGTGCGGGCCGGGACAGTCATAATTCACCCCTCCACTTT
- | TRBJ2-7 | - | TRBV7-6 | CASSSRYRWEQYF | TGTGCCAGCAGCTCCCGGTACCGATGGGAGCAGTACTTC
many | TRBJ2-4 | - | TRBV24-1 | CATSDFGDGKNIQYF | TGTGCCACCAGTGATTTCGGGGACGGCAAAAACATTCAGTACTTC
many | TRBJ1-1 | - | TRBV29-1 | CSVEMNTEAFF | TGCAGCGTTGAGATGAACACTGAAGCTTTCTTT